The present TCR beta chain was sequenced within a study of blood T cell repertoires in COVID-19. Patients in Seattle were enrolled during active infection, then followed longitudinally. In the original processing: Amplification from reference gene primers served as the basis for estimated nucleated cell counts. Only in-frame clones appear in the TCRdb table, and some are missing; sequencing was by immunoSEQ multiplex PCR. V and J calls and clone size are as listed in that table; D and trimming were resolved from the DNA. The sample carries about 140,000 clones, around 84% recorded once. V lost 3 bases and J lost 6, with 8 bases in between. CDR3 length equals 12 residues. Per the germline V gene, CDR1 is SGHVS and CDR2 is FQNEAQ.

Sequencing was performed on peripheral blood. The chain employs TRBV7-8 and TRBJ1-2; possibly TRBD1 for D (6 bases). The origin of this receptor is a man aged 25-45 years with COVID-19, enrolled during active disease. The DNA of the CDR3 is TGTGCCAGCAGCTTCGGGGGGCATGGCTACACCTTC. Its translation: CASSFGGHGYTF.